These 18 T cell receptor beta chains originate from one sample sequenced in a study of blood T cell repertoires in COVID-19. Repertoires were generated with immunoSEQ multiplex PCR, while TCRdb's copy carries only in-frame clones and drops some. The sample holds more than 200,000 clones; roughly 91% are singletons and the top ten take about 4%. Sequenced material: PBMCs or T cells enriched from blood (not recorded which). The receptors were gathered from a young woman who had recovered from COVID-19.

The CDR3 loop reads CASSVGDSVSYGYTF. The DNA of the CDR3 is TGTGCCAGCAGCGTAGGCGACAGCGTAAGTTATGGCTACACCTTC. The genes are TRBV9 and TRBJ1-2; possibly TRBD1 for D (5 bases). V was trimmed by 0 bases and J by 5 bases, leaving 14 bases between them. CDR3 size: 15 residues. The V gene's germline CDR1 is SGDLS and CDR2 YYNGEE.

CDR3 bases: TGTGCCAGCAGTGTACAATCTGGACACCTACCTAACTATGGCTACACCTTC. Protein: CASSVQSGHLPNYGYTF. The V gene is TRBV28, the J gene TRBJ1-2; D is possibly TRBD1 (5 bases). The length of the CDR3 is 17 residues. The germline V and J ends were trimmed by 5 bases and 0 bases, with 19 bases remaining between them. The germline V gene encodes CDR1 MDHEN and CDR2 SYDVKM.

J is TRBJ1-1 and V is TRBV28; 10 positions match TRBD1. Germline CDR1 and CDR2: MDHEN and SYDVKM. J lost 11 bases, V lost 7 bases, and 13 bases had no gene match. The CDR3 has 14 residues. CDR3 protein: CASTLGDRGGSAFF. DNA for the CDR3: TGTGCCAGCACCCTAGGGGACAGGGGAGGGTCGGCTTTCTTT.

The gene calls are TRBV12-3 or TRBV12-4 and TRBJ2-5; 7 nucleotides align to TRBD2. Unmatched junction bases numbered 5, after V lost 4 bases and J lost 6 bases. This CDR3 comprises 13 residues. CDR3: CASSSGLGKTQYF. The CDR3 nucleotides are TGTGCCAGCAGTTCCGGACTAGGAAAGACCCAGTACTTC.

CDR3 residues: CATRAPNYGYTF. DNA of the CDR3: TGTGCCACCAGGGCACCTAACTATGGCTACACCTTC. V and J are TRBV28 and TRBJ1-2; maybe TRBD1 (5 bases). The CDR3 loop spans 12 amino acids. The germline CDR1 and CDR2 sequences are MDHEN and SYDVKM. Trimming took off 10 bases at V and 0 bases at J, with 9 bases between the two ends.

The V gene is TRBV19, the J gene TRBJ2-5; 11 bases are a match to TRBD1. J was trimmed by 3 bases and V by 3 bases; bases with no gene match: 6. This CDR3 comprises 16 residues. Germline CDR1 LNHDA, CDR2 SQIVND (reference sequence). CDR3 nucleotides: TGTGCCAGTAGTATCCGGACAGGGGGCAAGGAAGAGACCCAGTACTTC. As protein: CASSIRTGGKEETQYF.

This clone was picked up a small number of times. The chain links TRBV27 to TRBJ1-2; D perhaps matches TRBD1 (6 bases). This CDR3 contains 12 residues. Trimming stripped 6 bases from V and 4 bases from J, with 9 bases between. Germline CDR1 MNHEY, CDR2 SMNVEV (reference sequence). The CDR3 is CASSGTTYGYTF. DNA for the CDR3: TGTGCCAGCAGCGGGACAACCTATGGCTACACCTTC.

The J gene is TRBJ1-1, the V gene TRBV5-5; TRBD1 aligns across 7 bases. The V gene end was trimmed by 3 bases and the J gene end by 6 bases; junction bases not matched to a gene: 8. CDR1 is SGHKS and CDR2 is YYEKEE in the germline V gene (reference sequence). CDR3 length: 14 amino acids. The CDR3 reads CASSSPQGNSEAFF. CDR3 DNA: TGTGCCAGCAGCTCCCCACAGGGGAATTCTGAAGCTTTCTTT.

On this clone itself: One junction end disagrees with the germline gene, perhaps due to a read error. This chain links TRBV6-5 with TRBJ1-3; D perhaps matches TRBD1 (6 bases). Germline-derived CDR1 and CDR2 are MNHEY and SVGAGI. The CDR3 is made up of 15 amino acids. The CDR3 DNA sequence: TGTGCCAGCAGTCGGGACACCCCCTTGGGAAGCACCATATATTTT. Translation: CASSRDTPLGSTIYF.

The chain employs TRBV5-1 and TRBJ2-3; a weak D match, TRBD2 (6 bases). The V and J ends lost 1 base and 6 bases respectively, with 15 bases between them. CDR3 length: 15 residues. Germline V gene data show CDR1 as SGHRS and CDR2 as YFSETQ. CDR3 bases: TGCGCCAGCAGCTTGAAAACTAGCCCTCCGGATACGCAGTATTTT. Its protein is CASSLKTSPPDTQYF.

This chain uses TRBV3-1 (or the pseudogene TRBV3-2) with TRBJ2-3; 7 bases are a match to TRBD1. Trimming took 1 base from V and 2 from J; bases not matched to a gene: 3. Germline CDR1 reads LGHDT; CDR2 reads YNNKEL (reference sequence). The CDR3 has 15 residues. Here the CDR3 reads CASSQAGQNTDTQYF. Here the CDR3 DNA reads TGTGCCAGCAGCCAAGCGGGACAGAACACAGATACGCAGTATTTT.

V gene TRBV5-6 combines with J gene TRBJ2-1; D remains ambiguous. V was cut by 2 bases and J by 0 bases, with 9 bases left in between. The CDR3 runs 15 residues. Germline-derived CDR1 and CDR2 are SGHDT and YYEEEE. The CDR3 sequence: CASSFRERSYNEQFF. The DNA for the CDR3 is TGTGCCAGCAGCTTCCGCGAGCGCTCCTACAATGAGCAGTTCTTC.

The rearrangement joins TRBV5-1 to TRBJ2-1, with TRBD2 identical over 14 bases. The CDR3 is 14 residues long. With V trimmed by 3 bases and J by 10 bases, 3 bases remained unmatched. CDR1 is SGHRS and CDR2 is YFSETQ in the germline V gene. The CDR3 DNA follows: TGCGCCAGCAGCTGGGGACTAGCGGGAGACGAGCAGTTCTTC. It codes for CASSWGLAGDEQFF.

The chain joins TRBV7-9 to TRBJ2-2; 7 bases line up with TRBD2. The CDR3 is made up of 15 amino acids. V shed 1 base and J 6 bases; nucleotides not matched to a gene: 5. The V gene's germline CDR1 is SEHNR and CDR2 FQNEAQ (reference sequence). In nucleotides, the CDR3 is TGTGCCAGCAGCTTAGGAGGGAGGGCTGCCGGGGAGCTGTTTTTT. Protein: CASSLGGRAAGELFF.

V and J are TRBV5-1 and TRBJ1-5; TRBD1 matches 7 bases. The CDR3 runs to 15 residues. V lost 2 bases, J lost 2 bases, and 4 bases stayed unmatched. Germline CDR1 and CDR2: SGHRS and YFSETQ. This CDR3 is CASSLQGYGNQPQHF. In DNA form, the CDR3 reads TGCGCCAGCAGCTTACAGGGGTATGGCAATCAGCCCCAGCATTTT.

DNA of the CDR3: TGCGCCAGCAGCCAAGCGTTGGGGCGGGGAAAGGGCCAACGAGCTTTCTTT. Translating it yields CASSQALGRGKGQRAFF. V is TRBV4-3 and J is TRBJ1-1; TRBD1 might be the D (5 bases). The CDR3 totals 17 residues. V gave up 1 base and J gave up 10 bases, with 25 bases separating them. Germline CDR1 is LGHNA and CDR2 is YSLEER.

V is TRBV12-5 and J is TRBJ1-4; the D gene is possibly TRBD1 (5 bases). Germline CDR1 is LGHNT and CDR2 is FRNRAP. There are 16 residues in the CDR3. With 6 bases removed from V and 3 bases from J, the gap between germline ends came to 17 bases. The CDR3 DNA sequence: TGTGCTAGTGGCCCCTCAACAACGGGGGCTAATGAAAAACTGTTTTTT. Translation gives CASGPSTTGANEKLFF.

This rearrangement joins TRBV28 to TRBJ2-3; D is uncertain. The germline gives CDR1 MDHEN, CDR2 SYDVKM. The CDR3 covers 13 residues. Trimming removed 2 bases from V and 2 bases from J, with 5 bases in between. The CDR3 region is CASSLLPTDTQYF. CDR3 coding DNA: TGTGCCAGCAGTTTACTCCCCACAGATACGCAGTATTTT.